This TCR beta chain was observed in a study of blood T cell repertoires in COVID-19. The wider study: Donors in the United States, Italy and Spain gave samples during acute or convalescent COVID-19. The analysed material was cDNA or gDNA that came from T cells, B-cell-depleted T cells, or PBMCs.

After removal of 5 bases from V and 1 base from J, the junction contained 3 bases not matched to a gene. Germline CDR1 and CDR2: SGHNT and YYREEE (reference sequence). CDR3 length: 15 amino acids. This clone was counted a few times. Distinct nucleotide sequences in the sample also encode this CDR3. In the authors' methods: Researchers report that nucleated cell counts were estimated from reference gene primer amplification. Generated by immunoSEQ multiplex PCR, the TCRdb table keeps only in-frame clones and is missing some. The D gene and trimming were derived from the DNA, and the V and J assignments and clone size from that table. The table lists 200,000 to 250,000 clones, 80% to 85% of them singletons.

The chain employs TRBV5-4 and TRBJ2-3; 11 positions agree with TRBD2. The sequence came from a young woman with acute or convalescent COVID-19. The specimen was peripheral blood. The CDR3 loop is CASRLAGGRTDTQYF. The CDR3 bases are TGTGCCAGCAGGTTAGCGGGAGGGCGCACAGATACGCAGTATTTT.